The 15 T cell receptor beta chains below all came from one sample that was sequenced in a study of blood T cell repertoires in COVID-19. Sequencing used immunoSEQ multiplex PCR; TCRdb keeps in-frame clones, though not all of them. The sample includes roughly 380,000 clones, approximately 87% of them seen just once. The sequenced sample consisted of PBMCs or T cells enriched from blood (not recorded which). These receptors were taken from a man aged 30 to 45 who had recovered from COVID-19.

This rearrangement joins TRBV12-5 to TRBJ1-2; D may be TRBD1 (5 bases). The CDR3 has 13 residues. Trimming took 0 bases from V and 6 from J, leaving 8 bases between them. Looked up from germline, CDR1 is LGHNT and CDR2 is FRNRAP. The CDR3 is CASGLVVTDGYTF. The CDR3 nucleotides read TGTGCTAGTGGTTTGGTAGTGACAGATGGCTACACCTTC.

The rearrangement joins TRBV30 to TRBJ1-2; TRBD1 agrees at 9 bases. The CDR3 is made up of 14 amino acids. The junction had 7 bases not matched to a gene; V was cut back by 0 bases and J by 8 bases. CDR1 and CDR2 (germline): GTSNPN, SVGIG (reference sequence). The CDR3 DNA reads as TGTGCCTGGAGTGTACAGGGGGCAAGTCAGGGCTACACCTTC. It encodes CAWSVQGASQGYTF.

The rearrangement links TRBV5-1 to TRBJ1-1, with TRBD1 matching 9 bases. CDR3 length: 16 amino acids. Per germline, CDR1 SGHRS and CDR2 YFSETQ. V lost 4 bases and J lost 1; bases outside the gene matches: 8. CDR3 coding DNA: TGCGCCAGCAGCCCTGCCGGGACAGGGACGAACACTGAAGCTTTCTTT. As protein: CASSPAGTGTNTEAFF.

This chain uses TRBV10-3 with TRBJ2-2; D unresolved. V lost 3 bases and J lost 3, with 8 bases in between. The CDR3 is made up of 14 amino acids. From germline, CDR1 is ENHRY and CDR2 SYGVKD. CDR3 in amino acids: CAISDGSYTGELFF. The DNA of the CDR3 is TGTGCCATCAGTGACGGGTCGTACACCGGGGAGCTGTTTTTT.

The rearrangement links TRBV2 to TRBJ1-4, with TRBD1 as a possible D gene (6 bases). The length of the CDR3 is 16 residues. Germline CDR1 and CDR2: SNHLY and FYNNEI. The germline V and J ends were trimmed by 6 bases and 0 bases, with 14 bases remaining between them. The CDR3 DNA reads as TGTGCCAGCAGAGTCAGGGGAAGTGCAACTAATGAAAAACTGTTTTTT. Translated: CASRVRGSATNEKLFF.

V is TRBV30 and J is TRBJ1-1; 7 nucleotides agree with TRBD1. V lost 4 bases to trimming and J lost 4 bases; unmatched junction nucleotides: 9. The CDR3 contains 14 residues. Germline assignment: CDR1 GTSNPN and CDR2 SVGIG (reference sequence). CDR3 loop: CAWTKGGASTEAFF. CDR3 bases: TGTGCCTGGACGAAAGGGGGCGCGAGCACTGAAGCTTTCTTT.

The rearrangement uses TRBV10-3 and TRBJ1-2, with no clear D. CDR1 is ENHRY, CDR2 SYGVKD, per germline. The CDR3 runs to 13 residues. V was cut by 0 bases and J by 8 bases, with 10 bases left in between. In nucleotides, the CDR3 is TGTGCCATCAGTGAGTCCGAGACATTGGGCTACACCTTC. Protein: CAISESETLGYTF.

V and J are TRBV3-1 (or the pseudogene TRBV3-2) and TRBJ1-2; 9 bases are a match to TRBD1. J lost 6 bases, V lost 4 bases, and 9 bases had no gene match. The CDR3 has 15 amino acids. Germline-derived CDR1 and CDR2 are LGHDT and YNNKEL (reference sequence). In nucleotides, the CDR3 is TGTGCCAGCAGCCGAGCCGGGACAGGGCCAGATGGCTACACCTTC. It codes for CASSRAGTGPDGYTF.

This chain links TRBV11-3 with TRBJ2-2; possibly TRBD1 for D (5 bases). V lost 0 bases, J lost 4 bases, and 6 bases lay in between. The CDR3 loop spans 14 amino acids. The V gene's germline CDR1 is SGHNT and CDR2 YENEEA. CDR3: CASSLERGTGELFF. The CDR3 DNA reads as TGTGCCAGCAGCTTAGAAAGGGGCACCGGGGAGCTGTTTTTT.

V gene TRBV5-4 combines with J gene TRBJ1-5; no firm D call. Trimming cost V 2 bases and J 7 bases, with 7 bases left between them. CDR3 length equals 12 residues. Germline lookup yields CDR1 SGHNT and CDR2 YYREEE (reference sequence). The CDR3 DNA follows: TGTGCCAGCAGCTTCGCCGGGCAGCCCCAGCATTTT. The encoded protein is CASSFAGQPQHF.

The table lists this clone with a few counts. This chain joins TRBV7-2 and TRBJ1-6, with D unclear. The CDR3 has 19 amino acids. The germline V gene has CDR1 SGHTA and CDR2 FQGNSA. Trimming cost V 3 bases and J 0 bases, with 18 bases left between them. This CDR3 is CASSFRSNTVSSYNSPLHF. CDR3 DNA sequence: TGTGCCAGCAGCTTCCGGTCAAATACAGTGAGCTCCTATAATTCACCCCTCCACTTT. Supplemented by reference TRBV7-2 and TRBJ1-6, the full variable domain reads GAGVSQSPSNKVTEKGKDVELRCDPISGHTALYWYRQSLGQGLEFLIYFQGNSAPDKSGLPSDRFSAERTGGSVSTLTIQRTQQEDSAVYLCASSFRSNTVSSYNSPLHFGNGTRLTVT.

This clone was detected once. This rearrangement joins TRBV6-5 to TRBJ1-1; D is possibly TRBD1 (6 bases). Germline CDR1 and CDR2: MNHEY and SVGAGI. The CDR3 length is 12 residues. V was cut by 6 bases and J by 3 bases, with 8 bases left in between. CDR3 amino acids: CASRQGDTEAFF. In DNA form, the CDR3 reads TGTGCCAGCAGACAGGGTGACACTGAAGCTTTCTTT.

This clone was observed a handful of times. An end of the junction does not agree with germline; a read error may underlie this. The rearrangement links TRBV20-1 to TRBJ1-2; the D gene is possibly TRBD1 (5 bases). The CDR3 is made up of 9 amino acids. Per the germline V gene, CDR1 is DFQATT and CDR2 is SNEGSKA (reference sequence). In nucleotides, the CDR3 is TGCAGGGTCCCCGGCGGGGGTTGCTTC. Protein product: CRVPGGGCF.

Only a few counts were recorded for this clone. V is TRBV7-2 and J is TRBJ1-6; no reliable D call. Germline CDR1 SGHTA, CDR2 FQGNSA. The CDR3 is made up of 14 amino acids. V was cut by 1 base and J by 7 bases, with 8 bases left in between. The CDR3 loop is CASSLGGWNSPLHF. The CDR3 DNA reads TGTGCCAGCAGCTTAGGAGGGTGGAATTCACCCCTCCACTTT.

The rearrangement joins TRBV27 to TRBJ1-3; 11 nucleotides agree with TRBD1. The CDR3 spans 15 residues. Germline V gives CDR1 MNHEY, CDR2 SMNVEV (reference sequence). V was pared by 6 bases and J by 3 bases, with 4 bases of the junction left unmatched. CDR3 region: CASRRTGGFGNTIYF. The DNA of the CDR3 is TGTGCCAGCAGGAGGACAGGGGGCTTTGGAAACACCATATATTTT.